The text below deals with one T cell receptor (beta chain). RNA totalling about 0.45 to 1 ug underwent reverse transcription with random hexamers. TCRdb reprocessed the immunoSEQ multiplex PCR reads with MiXCR, giving one entry per CDR3 protein. Here the sample spans approximately 74,000 distinct CDR3 sequences, around 94% being singletons. CDR3 length equals 15 residues. The V gene's germline CDR1 is SEHNR and CDR2 FQNEAQ (reference sequence). V lost 3 bases and J lost 3, with 15 bases in between. The source of the sample is a study of CD8 T cells in Susac syndrome. The chain carries TRBV7-9 and TRBJ2-7; D not resolved. The source is a human donor with Susac syndrome. Sample: CD8+ T cells from PBMCs. In nucleotides, the CDR3 is TGTGCCAGCAGCTTTAATTTTGGAAGCGACTACGAGCAGTACTTC. Translation: CASSFNFGSDYEQYF.